The 32 T cell receptor beta chains presented below share a single source sample, sequenced in a study of beta chain features in type 1 diabetes. Isolated RNA was reverse transcribed in full, so expressed TCRB transcripts were sequenced. Using immunoSEQ multiplex PCR, the repertoire was profiled, and TCRdb retains in-frame clones only, with some absent. Among 150,000 to 200,000 clones listed, more than 10% were seen once. Sequenced: central memory CD4+ T cells from blood. Every receptor here comes from a woman younger than 30 in good health.

This clone was found a few times. The V call is TRBV6-6, the J call TRBJ1-1; D remains ambiguous. Germline V gene data show CDR1 as MNHNY and CDR2 as SVGAGI (reference sequence). The ends were cut back, 1 base at V and 5 bases at J, with 14 bases in the middle. This CDR3 region has 15 residues. The CDR3 coding sequence is TGTGCCAGCAGTTACTACGCGGCGGGAGGAACTGAAGCTTTCTTT. Translation: CASSYYAAGGTEAFF.

This clone appeared a few times. The V gene is TRBV28, the J gene TRBJ1-2; no firm D call. Trimming shortened V by 11 bases and J by 4 bases, and 14 bases separated the two germline ends. The CDR3 has 12 amino acids. Germline-derived CDR1 and CDR2 are MDHEN and SYDVKM. The CDR3 nucleotides are TGTGCCTGGGGTCGCGGGTTCTATGGCTACACCTTC. This translates into CAWGRGFYGYTF.

The rearrangement links TRBV28 to TRBJ1-1, with no clear D. Germline CDR1 and CDR2: MDHEN and SYDVKM. CDR3 size: 11 residues. With 6 bases removed from V and 10 bases from J, the gap between germline ends came to 12 bases. The CDR3 region is CASSPEGSAFF. CDR3 nucleotide sequence: TGTGCCAGCAGCCCCGAGGGTTCAGCTTTCTTT.

This clone was seen ten or more times. Other DNA variants within this sample encode the same CDR3. The V gene is TRBV30, the J gene TRBJ1-5; tentative D call: TRBD1 (5 bases). Trimming took 2 bases from V and 0 from J, leaving 14 bases between them. The germline CDR1 and CDR2 sequences are GTSNPN and SVGIG (reference sequence). This CDR3 comprises 16 residues. In nucleotides, the CDR3 is TGTGCCTGGAGTCCACTTACAGGTTATAGCAATCAGCCCCAGCATTTT. As protein: CAWSPLTGYSNQPQHF.

The CDR3 loop is CASSPTGRYGYTF. DNA for the CDR3: TGTGCCAGCAGCCCTACAGGGCGCTATGGCTACACCTTC. V gene TRBV5-6 combines with J gene TRBJ1-2, with a tentative D call TRBD1 (6 bases). The CDR3 extends over 13 amino acids. Germline V gene data show CDR1 as SGHDT and CDR2 as YYEEEE. V shed 4 bases and J shed 4 bases, with 11 bases lying between them.

The V gene is TRBV28, the J gene TRBJ2-7; TRBD1 matches 7 bases. Germline assignment: CDR1 MDHEN and CDR2 SYDVKM. The CDR3 totals 16 residues. The trim removed 5 bases at V and 5 bases at J, leaving 15 bases unmatched. In nucleotides, the CDR3 is TGTGCCAGCAGTCCCACGTTGACAGGGTTGAGCGACGAGCAGTACTTC. Protein product: CASSPTLTGLSDEQYF.

V and J are TRBV7-2 and TRBJ2-3; the match to TRBD2 covers 7 bases. Germline-derived CDR1 and CDR2 are SGHTA and FQGNSA. Trimming took 5 bases from V and 0 from J; bases not matched to a gene: 5. The CDR3 has 15 residues. The DNA of the CDR3 is TGTGCCAGCAGCCCGGGACTACCAAGCACAGATACGCAGTATTTT. It specifies CASSPGLPSTDTQYF.

CDR3 in DNA: TGTGCCAGCAGACCTCGACGGGAAGAGACCCAGTACTTC. It yields the protein CASRPRREETQYF. V is TRBV6-5 and J is TRBJ2-5; no definite D call. V was shortened by 6 bases and J by 3 bases, with 11 bases between the two germline ends. The germline CDR1 and CDR2 sequences are MNHEY and SVGAGI. This CDR3 comprises 13 residues.

This clone was observed a handful of times. The rearrangement links TRBV2 to TRBJ2-3, with 7 bases lining up with TRBD1. Germline V gene lookup returns CDR1 SNHLY and CDR2 FYNNEI. CDR3 size: 15 residues. Germline trimming cut 5 bases from V and 0 bases from J; bases unmatched to any gene: 5. CDR3 nucleotides: TGTGCCAGCAGTCGACAGGGTTATAGCACAGATACGCAGTATTTT. It encodes CASSRQGYSTDTQYF.

This clone was seen only a few times. The DNA of the CDR3 is TGTGCCAGCAAAGCTTATGCGACTAATCAATACAATGAGCAGTTCTTC. This translates into CASKAYATNQYNEQFF. The rearrangement joins TRBV7-9 to TRBJ2-1; tentative D call: TRBD2 (5 bases). CDR1 and CDR2 (germline): SEHNR, FQNEAQ (reference sequence). The V end was cut by 7 bases, the J end by 4 bases, with 20 bases between. This CDR3 spans 16 amino acids.

Only a few counts were recorded for this clone. The chain recombines TRBV28 with TRBJ2-1; 14 bases match TRBD2. V lost 4 bases, J lost 6 bases, and 2 bases stayed unmatched. The CDR3 is 15 amino acids. Looked up from germline, CDR1 is MDHEN and CDR2 is SYDVKM. The CDR3 region has the DNA TGTGCCAGCAGTTCCGGGACTAGCGGGAGCAATGAGCAGTTCTTC. Its protein is CASSSGTSGSNEQFF.

This clone was counted between two and nine times. This sequence joins TRBV9 and TRBJ2-1; 10 bases map to TRBD2. CDR1 is SGDLS and CDR2 is YYNGEE in the germline V gene. V shed 0 bases and J 9 bases; nucleotides not matched to a gene: 9. The CDR3 is made up of 16 amino acids. The DNA for the CDR3 is TGTGCCAGCAGCGTAGTAGGGCTAGCGGGAGTCGGTGAGCAGTTCTTC. Protein product: CASSVVGLAGVGEQFF.

The CDR3 DNA follows: TGTGCCAGCAAGCCGGGACAGGGTCTCCCTGGGCAGTTCTTC. Protein: CASKPGQGLPGQFF. The rearrangement joins TRBV6-5 to TRBJ2-1; TRBD1 matches 9 bases. J gave up 12 bases and V 7 bases, and 13 bases lay outside the gene matches. The CDR3 runs 14 residues. Germline loops: CDR1 MNHEY, CDR2 SVGAGI.

The V and J genes are TRBV9 and TRBJ2-3, with D perhaps TRBD2 (6 bases). V dropped 3 bases and J dropped 2 bases, with 10 bases sitting between them. The germline V gene encodes CDR1 SGDLS and CDR2 YYNGEE. The length of the CDR3 is 14 residues. The CDR3 spells CASSGRETTDTQYF. CDR3 nucleotide sequence: TGTGCCAGCAGCGGGCGGGAAACCACAGATACGCAGTATTTT. The full variable domain, in which reference TRBV9 and TRBJ2-3 provide the parts outside the CDR3, is DSGVTQTPKHLITATGQRVTLRCSPRSGDLSVYWYQQSLDQGLQFLIQYYNGEERAKGNILERFSAQQFPDLHSELNLSSLELGDSALYFCASSGRETTDTQYFGPGTRLTVL.

V usage is TRBV5-1 and J usage is TRBJ2-7, with D maybe TRBD2 (5 bases). The CDR3 spans 15 residues. Germline CDR1 reads SGHRS; CDR2 reads YFSETQ. The germline V and J ends were trimmed by 0 bases and 1 base, with 11 bases remaining between them. CDR3 in amino acids: CASSLDSSESYEQYF. CDR3 DNA: TGCGCCAGCAGCTTGGATAGTAGCGAATCCTACGAGCAGTACTTC. Filled out from reference TRBV5-1 and TRBJ2-7, the complete variable domain reads KAGVTQTPRYLIKTRGQQVTLSCSPISGHRSVSWYQQTPGQGLQFLFEYFSETQRNKGNFPGRFSGRQFSNSRSEMNVSTLELGDSALYLCASSLDSSESYEQYFGPGTRLTVT.

The rearrangement links TRBV7-3 to TRBJ1-1; unclear D gene. This CDR3 has 12 residues. V lost 5 bases to trimming and J lost 5 bases, with 9 bases between them. Germline values: CDR1 SGHTA, CDR2 FQGTGA. The CDR3 spells CASSPGMTEAFF. DNA for the CDR3: TGTGCCAGCAGCCCAGGTATGACTGAAGCTTTCTTT. The full variable domain, its missing parts supplied by reference TRBV7-3 and TRBJ1-1, is GAGVSQTPSNKVTEKGKYVELRCDPISGHTALYWYRQSLGQGPEFLIYFQGTGAADDSGLPNDRFFAVRPEGSVSTLKIQRTERGDSAVYLCASSPGMTEAFFGQGTRLTVV.

The chain couples TRBV19 to TRBJ2-1, with 7 bases matching TRBD1. V dropped 10 bases and J dropped 6; count of bases not matched to a gene: 6. This CDR3 spans 12 amino acids. Germline CDR1 LNHDA, CDR2 SQIVND (reference sequence). The DNA for the CDR3 is TGTGCCACTTGGGACAGTATCAATGAGCAGTTCTTC. Its translation is CATWDSINEQFF.

This clone was found a few times. J is TRBJ1-1 and V is TRBV7-3; a possible D gene is TRBD1 (5 bases). The ends were cut back, 1 base at V and 6 bases at J, with 12 bases in the middle. The length of the CDR3 is 14 residues. Germline CDR1 SGHTA, CDR2 FQGTGA. DNA of the CDR3: TGTGCCAGCAGCTTAAGCAGGGATCACGCTGAAGCTTTCTTT. Protein product: CASSLSRDHAEAFF. Full variable domain (remainder filled in from reference TRBV7-3 and TRBJ1-1): GAGVSQTPSNKVTEKGKYVELRCDPISGHTALYWYRQSLGQGPEFLIYFQGTGAADDSGLPNDRFFAVRPEGSVSTLKIQRTERGDSAVYLCASSLSRDHAEAFFGQGTRLTVV.

This clone appeared a few times. The V call is TRBV30, the J call TRBJ2-3, with 8 bases aligning to TRBD2. CDR3 size: 15 residues. V shed 0 bases, J shed 5 bases, and the junction held 7 bases outside the gene matches. The germline V gene encodes CDR1 GTSNPN and CDR2 SVGIG (reference sequence). The CDR3 sequence: CAWSVEGLVRDTQYF. In DNA, the CDR3 is TGTGCCTGGAGTGTAGAGGGACTAGTACGAGATACGCAGTATTTT.

The rearrangement joins TRBV15 to TRBJ1-2; D remains ambiguous. Trimming stripped 3 bases from V and 7 bases from J, with 15 bases between. The CDR3 loop spans 14 amino acids. Germline CDR1 and CDR2: LNHNV and YYDKDF (reference sequence). DNA for the CDR3: TGTGCCACCAGCAGGCAGTTGGAGGAGTCTGGCTACACCTTC. Protein product: CATSRQLEESGYTF.

Only a few counts were recorded for this clone. This chain uses TRBV7-6 with TRBJ2-2; D is ambiguous. Per the germline V gene, CDR1 is SGHVS and CDR2 is FNYEAQ. This CDR3 has 15 amino acids. Trimming stripped 0 bases from V and 0 bases from J, with 5 bases between. The CDR3 DNA reads as TGTGCCAGCAGCTTAGCCAGGTCGAACACCGGGGAGCTGTTTTTT. This codes for CASSLARSNTGELFF.

This clone was found a few times. This rearrangement joins TRBV4-3 to TRBJ2-1; TRBD1 agrees at 8 bases. The ends lost 6 bases at V and 9 bases at J; junction bases unmatched: 16. The germline V gene encodes CDR1 LGHNA and CDR2 YSLEER. The CDR3 spans 16 residues. The CDR3 DNA sequence: TGCGCCAGCAGTCATACGGACAAAGGACAGGGCGGTGAGCAGTTCTTC. It is translated as CASSHTDKGQGGEQFF.

V and J are TRBV5-4 and TRBJ1-2; D remains ambiguous. The length of the CDR3 is 15 residues. CDR1 and CDR2 (germline): SGHNT, YYREEE (reference sequence). The V gene lost 2 bases and the J gene lost 2 bases, with 13 bases spanning the gap. CDR3 amino acids: CASSLIGPANYGYTF. CDR3 in DNA: TGTGCCAGCAGCTTAATCGGTCCAGCGAACTATGGCTACACCTTC.

This clone was detected a few times. V is TRBV6-5 and J is TRBJ2-7, with 9 bases matching TRBD1. Trimming cost V 5 bases and J 3 bases; bases outside gene matches: 5. The CDR3 totals 14 residues. The germline CDR1 and CDR2 sequences are MNHEY and SVGAGI. DNA for the CDR3: TGTGCCAGCAGTCCCCGGGACAGGGTCTACGAGCAGTACTTC. Its protein is CASSPRDRVYEQYF.

This clone appeared a few times. The chain employs TRBV28 and TRBJ2-7; possible D gene TRBD2, 6 bases. The CDR3 length is 14 residues. Germline V lookup: CDR1 MDHEN, CDR2 SYDVKM. The germline V and J ends were trimmed by 3 bases and 3 bases, with 12 bases remaining between them. The CDR3 DNA reads as TGTGCCAGCAGTTTCCGTGGAGGGAGCTACGAGCAGTACTTC. Translation: CASSFRGGSYEQYF.

This clone was counted a few times. The J gene is TRBJ1-3, the V gene TRBV25-1; D might be TRBD1 (6 bases). V was pared by 5 bases and J by 0 bases, with 11 bases between. The CDR3 has 15 amino acids. CDR1 and CDR2 (germline): MGHDK, SYGVNS. CDR3 sequence reads: CASSLRTDSGNTIYF. CDR3 in DNA: TGTGCCAGCAGTCTAAGGACAGACTCTGGAAACACCATATATTTT. The full variable domain, its missing parts supplied by reference TRBV25-1 and TRBJ1-3, is EADIYQTPRYLVIGTGKKITLECSQTMGHDKMYWYQQDPGMELHLIHYSYGVNSTEKGDLSSESTVSRIRTEHFPLTLESARPSHTSQYLCASSLRTDSGNTIYFGEGSWLTVV.

This clone showed up just a few times. The V gene is TRBV10-3, the J gene TRBJ2-7; 13 nucleotides align to TRBD2. This CDR3 has 14 amino acids. CDR1 is ENHRY and CDR2 is SYGVKD in the germline V gene. With 8 bases clipped from V and 6 bases from J, the junction kept 7 bases outside the gene matches. This CDR3 reads CAIRGTSGIGEQYF. The CDR3 DNA reads TGTGCCATCCGGGGGACTAGCGGGATTGGCGAGCAGTACTTC.

V and J are TRBV5-4 and TRBJ2-1; D gene unclear. Germline-derived CDR1 and CDR2 are SGHNT and YYREEE (reference sequence). The CDR3 loop spans 14 amino acids. Trimming cost V 4 bases and J 9 bases, with 17 bases left between them. CDR3 in amino acids: CASSPLGGVGEQFF. The DNA for the CDR3 is TGTGCCAGCAGCCCGCTAGGTGGAGTCGGTGAGCAGTTCTTC. The variable domain in full, with the rest retrieved from reference TRBV5-4 and TRBJ2-1, is ETGVTQSPTHLIKTRGQQVTLRCSSQSGHNTVSWYQQALGQGPQFIFQYYREEENGRGNFPPRFSGLQFPNYSSELNVNALELDDSALYLCASSPLGGVGEQFFGPGTRLTVL.

The V call is TRBV7-3, the J call TRBJ2-4, with a weak D call TRBD2 (7 bases). The CDR3 runs to 14 residues. CDR1 is SGHTA and CDR2 is FQGTGA in the germline V gene. Trimming pared 5 bases from V and 6 bases from J, leaving 14 bases between. Here the CDR3 reads CASSPGGGRNIQYF. The DNA of the CDR3 is TGTGCCAGCAGCCCCGGGGGCGGGAGAAACATTCAGTACTTC.

This clone appeared a few times. The rearrangement uses TRBV20-1 and TRBJ2-7, with TRBD1 matching over 7 bases. Germline loops: CDR1 DFQATT, CDR2 SNEGSKA (reference sequence). V was clipped by 6 bases and J by 13 bases; unmatched bases: 9. The CDR3 runs 10 residues. CDR3 sequence: CSADRQGNYF. The CDR3 coding sequence is TGCAGTGCCGACCGACAGGGAAACTACTTC.

This chain joins TRBV4-3 and TRBJ2-7; 7 bases are a match to TRBD2. The V and J ends lost 0 bases and 4 bases, in that order; junction bases with no gene match: 9. CDR3 length equals 16 residues. Per the germline V gene, CDR1 is LGHNA and CDR2 is YSLEER. The CDR3 coding sequence is TGCGCCAGCAGCCAAGATCCCCAGCGGGAAGGGTACGAGCAGTACTTC. Amino acid sequence: CASSQDPQREGYEQYF.

The chain combines TRBV5-1 with TRBJ2-7; the D gene is possibly TRBD1 (5 bases). The CDR3 loop spans 15 amino acids. Trimming stripped 4 bases from V and 0 bases from J, with 14 bases between. The V gene's germline CDR1 is SGHRS and CDR2 YFSETQ. CDR3 sequence: CASSLDRPSSYEQYF. CDR3 nucleotide sequence: TGCGCCAGCAGCCTCGACAGACCGAGCTCCTACGAGCAGTACTTC.